This T cell receptor (beta chain) was recovered during a study of OX40 agonist ivuxolimab in advanced cancers. For the study at large: Ivuxolimab is an agonistic anti-OX40 (CD134) antibody, and patients were treated with it. In this trial design, patients received ivuxolimab intravenously at 0.01 to 10 mg/kg every 2 weeks. Whole-study findings and limits: At doses 0.1 to 3.0 mg/kg, CD4+ and CD8+ clones expanded. Averaged across samples, CD8+ T cells carried more expanded clones than CD4+ did.

This CDR3 contains 16 residues. Germline V gives CDR1 LNHDA, CDR2 SQIVND (reference sequence). J was trimmed by 8 bases and V by 5 bases; bases with no gene match: 13. Details on this clone: The target antigen is unknown.

TCRdb's table, derived via immunoSEQ multiplex PCR, lists solely in-frame clones and lacks some. The data contain tens of thousands of clones, roughly 88% of them singletons. The material sequenced was CD4+ or CD8+ T cells sorted from blood, taken in a trial of the OX40 agonist ivuxolimab. The rearrangement joins TRBV19 to TRBJ2-1; 9 positions agree with TRBD1. The TCR was taken from an adult with an advanced solid tumor such as melanoma, head and neck, liver or kidney cancer. CDR3 nucleotides: TGTGCCAGTAGTTTTTCTCCGGGACAGGGAATCGATGAGCAGTTCTTC. This translates into CASSFSPGQGIDEQFF.